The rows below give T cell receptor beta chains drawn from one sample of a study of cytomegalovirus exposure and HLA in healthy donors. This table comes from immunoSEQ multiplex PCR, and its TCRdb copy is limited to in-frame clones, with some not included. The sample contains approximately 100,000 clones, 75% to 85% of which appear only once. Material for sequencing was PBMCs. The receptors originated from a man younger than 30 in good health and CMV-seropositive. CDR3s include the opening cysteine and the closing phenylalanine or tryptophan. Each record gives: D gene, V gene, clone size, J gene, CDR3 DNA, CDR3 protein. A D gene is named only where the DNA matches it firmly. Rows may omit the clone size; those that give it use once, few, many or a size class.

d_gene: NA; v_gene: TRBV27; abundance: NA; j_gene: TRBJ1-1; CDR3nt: TGTGCCAGCAGTTTTGGCAGGGTGAACACTGAAGCTTTCTTT; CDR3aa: CASSFGRVNTEAFF
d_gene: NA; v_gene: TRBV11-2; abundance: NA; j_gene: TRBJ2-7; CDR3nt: TGTGCCAGCAGCCCCGACCCAGGGGGCGGCGGGGGGCAGTACTTC; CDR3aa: CASSPDPGGGGGQYF
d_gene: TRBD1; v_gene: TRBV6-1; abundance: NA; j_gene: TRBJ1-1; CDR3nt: TGTGCCAGCAGTGGAAAGGGGGCTGAGAGAAACACTGAAGCTTTCTTT; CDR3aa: CASSGKGAERNTEAFF
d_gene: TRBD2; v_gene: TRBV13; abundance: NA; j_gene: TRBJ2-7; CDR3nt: TGTGCCAGCAGCTTAGGGACTAGCGGGGGAAGCTCCTACGAGCAGTACTTC; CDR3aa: CASSLGTSGGSSYEQYF
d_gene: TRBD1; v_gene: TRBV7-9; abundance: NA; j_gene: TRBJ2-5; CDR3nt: TGTGCCAGCAGCTTTCGGGACAGGGCCTCCTCATTCCTTCAAGAGACCCAGTACTTC; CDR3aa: CASSFRDRASSFLQETQYF
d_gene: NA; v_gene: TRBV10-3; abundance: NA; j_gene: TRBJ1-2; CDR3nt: TGTGCCATCAGTGAGTCGGGTCGGGGGTCGGATGGCTACACCTTC; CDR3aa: CAISESGRGSDGYTF
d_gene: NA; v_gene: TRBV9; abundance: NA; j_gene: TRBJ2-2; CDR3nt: TGTGCCAGCAGCGTACAGGAGAACACCGGGGAGCTGTTTTTT; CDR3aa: CASSVQENTGELFF
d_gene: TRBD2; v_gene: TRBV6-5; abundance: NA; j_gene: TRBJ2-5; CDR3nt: TGTGCCAGCAGTTTGGGACTAGCGGGGAGGGGGGAGACCCAGTACTTC; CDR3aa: CASSLGLAGRGETQYF
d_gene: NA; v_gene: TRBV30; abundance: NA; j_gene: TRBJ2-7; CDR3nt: TGTGCCTGGAGTGGGACGCCCTGGGACAACTCCCTCGAGCAGTACTTC; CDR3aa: CAWSGTPWDNSLEQYF
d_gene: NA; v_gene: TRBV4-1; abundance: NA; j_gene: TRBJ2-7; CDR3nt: TGCGCCAGCAGCCAAGAGGCGGGGTATTGGCGTGGCGAGCAGTACTTC; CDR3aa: CASSQEAGYWRGEQYF
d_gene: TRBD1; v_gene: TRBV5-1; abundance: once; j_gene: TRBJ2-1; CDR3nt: TGCGCCAGCAGCCGACAGGGCTCCTACAATGAGCAGTTCTTC; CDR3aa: CASSRQGSYNEQFF
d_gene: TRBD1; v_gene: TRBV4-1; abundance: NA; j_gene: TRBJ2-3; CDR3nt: TGCGCCAGCAGCCAATCGGGACAGGGCGCCACAGATACGCAGTATTTT; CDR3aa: CASSQSGQGATDTQYF
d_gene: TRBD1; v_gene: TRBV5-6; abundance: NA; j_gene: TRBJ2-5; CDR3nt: TGTGCCAGCAGCCTCACATGGACAGGAGAGACCCAGTACTTC; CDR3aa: CASSLTWTGETQYF
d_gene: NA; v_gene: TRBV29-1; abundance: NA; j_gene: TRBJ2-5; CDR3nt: TGCAGCGTTGATCAGGGCACCCGAGAGACCCAGTACTTC; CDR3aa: CSVDQGTRETQYF
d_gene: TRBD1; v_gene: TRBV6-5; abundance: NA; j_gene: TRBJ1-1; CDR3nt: TGTGCCAGCAGAGACCTACAGGGGATGAACACTGAAGCTTTCTTT; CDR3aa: CASRDLQGMNTEAFF
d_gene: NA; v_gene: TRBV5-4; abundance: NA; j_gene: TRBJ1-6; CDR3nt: TGTGCCAGCAGCTTGGCACTGGAGGGTTCACCCCTCCACTTT; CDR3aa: CASSLALEGSPLHF
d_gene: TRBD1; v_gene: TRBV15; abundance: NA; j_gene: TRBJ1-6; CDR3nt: TGTGCCACCAGCAGAGGGGACAGGAATAATTCACCCCTCCACTTT; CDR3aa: CATSRGDRNNSPLHF
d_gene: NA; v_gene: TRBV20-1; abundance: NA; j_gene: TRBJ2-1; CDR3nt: TGCAGTGCTAGGCAAGGGAGTGAGCAGTTCTTC; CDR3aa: CSARQGSEQFF
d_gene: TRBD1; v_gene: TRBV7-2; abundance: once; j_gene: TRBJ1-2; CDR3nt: TGTGCCAGCAGCGCTGTGACAGGGGGCGCGGGTGGCTACACCTTC; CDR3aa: CASSAVTGGAGGYTF
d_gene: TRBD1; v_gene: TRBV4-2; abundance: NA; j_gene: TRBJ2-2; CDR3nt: TGTGCCACCGGGGGGGACAGGGGGGCGAACACCGGGGAGCTGTTTTTT; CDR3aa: CATGGDRGANTGELFF
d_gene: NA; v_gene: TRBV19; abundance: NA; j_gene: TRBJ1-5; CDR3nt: TGTGCCAGTAGTATAGTGACAGATAGCAATCAGCCCCAGCATTTT; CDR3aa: CASSIVTDSNQPQHF
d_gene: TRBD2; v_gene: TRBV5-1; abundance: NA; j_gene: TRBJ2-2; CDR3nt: TGCGCCAGCAGCTGGGGACTAGCGGGGGGTACGGACACCGGGGAGCTGTTTTTT; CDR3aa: CASSWGLAGGTDTGELFF
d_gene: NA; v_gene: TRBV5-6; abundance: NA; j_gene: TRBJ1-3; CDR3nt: TGTGCCAGCAGCTTGGATGCTAGAAACACCATATATTTT; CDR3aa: CASSLDARNTIYF
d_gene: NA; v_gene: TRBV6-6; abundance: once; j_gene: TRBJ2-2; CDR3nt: TGTGCCAGCAGCCTCGTGCAGGGGAACACCGGGGAGCTGTTTTTT; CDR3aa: CASSLVQGNTGELFF
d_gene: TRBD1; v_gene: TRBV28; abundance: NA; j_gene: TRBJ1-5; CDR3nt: TGTGCCAGCAGTTCCCCCGGGACAGGTAGCAATCAGCCCCAGCATTTT; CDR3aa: CASSSPGTGSNQPQHF
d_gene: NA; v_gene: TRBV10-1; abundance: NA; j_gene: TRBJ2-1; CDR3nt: TGCGCCAGCAGTGGCCTGCGGGGGCCTACCCGCAATGAGCAGTTCTTC; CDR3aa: CASSGLRGPTRNEQFF
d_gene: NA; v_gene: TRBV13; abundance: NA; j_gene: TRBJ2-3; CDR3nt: TGTGCCAGCAGCCCAGGCTATGTGGGGGCCGATTTT; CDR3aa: CASSPGYVGADF
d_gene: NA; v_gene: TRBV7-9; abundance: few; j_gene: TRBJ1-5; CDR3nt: TGTGCCAGCAGCAGGAATGTGACTGAAAGCAATCAGCCCCAGCATTTT; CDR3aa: CASSRNVTESNQPQHF
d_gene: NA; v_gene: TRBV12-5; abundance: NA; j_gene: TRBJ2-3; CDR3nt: TGTGCTAGTCTAGTGACCGGCACAGATACGCAGTATTTT; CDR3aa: CASLVTGTDTQYF
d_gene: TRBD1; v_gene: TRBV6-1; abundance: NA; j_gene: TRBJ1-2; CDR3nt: TGTGCCAGCAGTCCGATACAAAACAGGGGAGGCTACACCTTC; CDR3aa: CASSPIQNRGGYTF
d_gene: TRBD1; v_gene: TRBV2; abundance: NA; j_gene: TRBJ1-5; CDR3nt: TGTGCCAGCAGTGAGACAGGGAGGAATCAGCCCCAGCATTTT; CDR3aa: CASSETGRNQPQHF
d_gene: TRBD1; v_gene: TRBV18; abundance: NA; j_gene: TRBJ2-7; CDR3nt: TGTGCCAGCTCACCAAGGGGACTAGGGACAGGGGGCGTCGAGCAGTACTTC; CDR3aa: CASSPRGLGTGGVEQYF
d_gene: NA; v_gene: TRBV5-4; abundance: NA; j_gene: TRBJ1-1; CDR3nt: TGTGCCAGCAGCTTGGGCGCCCTAGGCGCTTTCTTT; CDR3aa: CASSLGALGAFF
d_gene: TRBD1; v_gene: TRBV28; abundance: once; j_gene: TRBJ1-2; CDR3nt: TGTGCCAGCAGTTTAGAAGAGACAGGGTACGGCTACACCTTC; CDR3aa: CASSLEETGYGYTF
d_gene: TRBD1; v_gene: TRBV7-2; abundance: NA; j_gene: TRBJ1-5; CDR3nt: TGTGCCAGCAGTCCAACAGGGGACCCTCGGCGGCCCCAGCATTTT; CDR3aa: CASSPTGDPRRPQHF
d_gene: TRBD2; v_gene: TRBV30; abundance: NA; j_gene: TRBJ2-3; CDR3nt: TGTGCCTGGAGAGAATTCATGGGGGGGGGAGGCACAGATACGCAGTATTTT; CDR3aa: CAWREFMGGGGTDTQYF
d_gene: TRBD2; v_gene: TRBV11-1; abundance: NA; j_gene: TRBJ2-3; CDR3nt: TGTGCCAGCAGCCTTTCTCTAGCGGGGAGAAGCACAGATACGCAGTATTTT; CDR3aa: CASSLSLAGRSTDTQYF
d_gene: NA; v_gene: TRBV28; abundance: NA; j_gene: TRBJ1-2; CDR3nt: TGTGCCAGCAGTTTTCCCGCCGGGACATATTATGGCTACACCTTC; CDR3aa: CASSFPAGTYYGYTF
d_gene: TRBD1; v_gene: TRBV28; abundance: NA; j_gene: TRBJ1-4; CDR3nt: TGTGCCAGCAGCCCTCCGGGACAGGGGGCTCTGAGTGAAAAACTGTTTTTT; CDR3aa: CASSPPGQGALSEKLFF
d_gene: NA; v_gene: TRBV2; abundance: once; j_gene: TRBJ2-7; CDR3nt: TGTGCCAGCAGTGACAGGGTCAATTCCTACGAGCAGTACTTC; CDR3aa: CASSDRVNSYEQYF